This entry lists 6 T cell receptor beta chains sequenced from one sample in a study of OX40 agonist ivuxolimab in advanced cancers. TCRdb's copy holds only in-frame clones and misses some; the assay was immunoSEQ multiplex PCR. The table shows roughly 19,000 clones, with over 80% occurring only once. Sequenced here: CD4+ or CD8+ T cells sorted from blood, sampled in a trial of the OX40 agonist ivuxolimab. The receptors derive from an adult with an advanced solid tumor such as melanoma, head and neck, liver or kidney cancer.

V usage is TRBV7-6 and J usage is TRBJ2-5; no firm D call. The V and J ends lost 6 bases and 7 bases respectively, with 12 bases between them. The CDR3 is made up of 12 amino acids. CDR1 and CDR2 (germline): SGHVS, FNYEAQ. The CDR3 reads CASRGTDATQYF. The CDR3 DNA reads TGTGCCAGCAGGGGAACCGATGCGACCCAGTACTTC.

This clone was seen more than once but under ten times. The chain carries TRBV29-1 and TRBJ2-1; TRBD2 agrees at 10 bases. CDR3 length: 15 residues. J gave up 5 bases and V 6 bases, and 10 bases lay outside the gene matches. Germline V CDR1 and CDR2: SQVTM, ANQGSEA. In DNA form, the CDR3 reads TGCAGCGTCAAACCGGGACTAGCGCGGGACAATGAGCAGTTCTTC. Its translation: CSVKPGLARDNEQFF.

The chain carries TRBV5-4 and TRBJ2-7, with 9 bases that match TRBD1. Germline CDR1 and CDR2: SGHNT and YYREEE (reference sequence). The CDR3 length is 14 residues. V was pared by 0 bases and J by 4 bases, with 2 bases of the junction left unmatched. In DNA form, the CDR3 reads TGTGCCAGCAGCTTGGGAGACAGGGGGTACGAGCAGTACTTC. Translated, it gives CASSLGDRGYEQYF.

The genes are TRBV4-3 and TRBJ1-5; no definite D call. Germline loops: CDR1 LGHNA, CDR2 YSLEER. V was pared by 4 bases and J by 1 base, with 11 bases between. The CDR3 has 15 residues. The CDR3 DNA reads TGCGCCAGCAGCCCTAAGTGGGGAAGCAATCAGCCCCAGCATTTT. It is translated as CASSPKWGSNQPQHF.

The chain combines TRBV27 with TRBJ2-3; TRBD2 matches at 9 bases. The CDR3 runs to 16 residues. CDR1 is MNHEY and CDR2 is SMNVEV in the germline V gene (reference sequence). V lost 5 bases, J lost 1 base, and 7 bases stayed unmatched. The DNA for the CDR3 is TGTGCCAGCAGTCCCGACCGCGGGAGGGGCACAGATACGCAGTATTTT. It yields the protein CASSPDRGRGTDTQYF.

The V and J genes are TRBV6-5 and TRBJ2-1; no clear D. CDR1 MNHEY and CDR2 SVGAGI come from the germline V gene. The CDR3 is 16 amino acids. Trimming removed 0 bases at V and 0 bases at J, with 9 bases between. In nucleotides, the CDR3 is TGTGCCAGCAGTTACTCCGACCCGAGCTCCTACAATGAGCAGTTCTTC. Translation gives CASSYSDPSSYNEQFF.